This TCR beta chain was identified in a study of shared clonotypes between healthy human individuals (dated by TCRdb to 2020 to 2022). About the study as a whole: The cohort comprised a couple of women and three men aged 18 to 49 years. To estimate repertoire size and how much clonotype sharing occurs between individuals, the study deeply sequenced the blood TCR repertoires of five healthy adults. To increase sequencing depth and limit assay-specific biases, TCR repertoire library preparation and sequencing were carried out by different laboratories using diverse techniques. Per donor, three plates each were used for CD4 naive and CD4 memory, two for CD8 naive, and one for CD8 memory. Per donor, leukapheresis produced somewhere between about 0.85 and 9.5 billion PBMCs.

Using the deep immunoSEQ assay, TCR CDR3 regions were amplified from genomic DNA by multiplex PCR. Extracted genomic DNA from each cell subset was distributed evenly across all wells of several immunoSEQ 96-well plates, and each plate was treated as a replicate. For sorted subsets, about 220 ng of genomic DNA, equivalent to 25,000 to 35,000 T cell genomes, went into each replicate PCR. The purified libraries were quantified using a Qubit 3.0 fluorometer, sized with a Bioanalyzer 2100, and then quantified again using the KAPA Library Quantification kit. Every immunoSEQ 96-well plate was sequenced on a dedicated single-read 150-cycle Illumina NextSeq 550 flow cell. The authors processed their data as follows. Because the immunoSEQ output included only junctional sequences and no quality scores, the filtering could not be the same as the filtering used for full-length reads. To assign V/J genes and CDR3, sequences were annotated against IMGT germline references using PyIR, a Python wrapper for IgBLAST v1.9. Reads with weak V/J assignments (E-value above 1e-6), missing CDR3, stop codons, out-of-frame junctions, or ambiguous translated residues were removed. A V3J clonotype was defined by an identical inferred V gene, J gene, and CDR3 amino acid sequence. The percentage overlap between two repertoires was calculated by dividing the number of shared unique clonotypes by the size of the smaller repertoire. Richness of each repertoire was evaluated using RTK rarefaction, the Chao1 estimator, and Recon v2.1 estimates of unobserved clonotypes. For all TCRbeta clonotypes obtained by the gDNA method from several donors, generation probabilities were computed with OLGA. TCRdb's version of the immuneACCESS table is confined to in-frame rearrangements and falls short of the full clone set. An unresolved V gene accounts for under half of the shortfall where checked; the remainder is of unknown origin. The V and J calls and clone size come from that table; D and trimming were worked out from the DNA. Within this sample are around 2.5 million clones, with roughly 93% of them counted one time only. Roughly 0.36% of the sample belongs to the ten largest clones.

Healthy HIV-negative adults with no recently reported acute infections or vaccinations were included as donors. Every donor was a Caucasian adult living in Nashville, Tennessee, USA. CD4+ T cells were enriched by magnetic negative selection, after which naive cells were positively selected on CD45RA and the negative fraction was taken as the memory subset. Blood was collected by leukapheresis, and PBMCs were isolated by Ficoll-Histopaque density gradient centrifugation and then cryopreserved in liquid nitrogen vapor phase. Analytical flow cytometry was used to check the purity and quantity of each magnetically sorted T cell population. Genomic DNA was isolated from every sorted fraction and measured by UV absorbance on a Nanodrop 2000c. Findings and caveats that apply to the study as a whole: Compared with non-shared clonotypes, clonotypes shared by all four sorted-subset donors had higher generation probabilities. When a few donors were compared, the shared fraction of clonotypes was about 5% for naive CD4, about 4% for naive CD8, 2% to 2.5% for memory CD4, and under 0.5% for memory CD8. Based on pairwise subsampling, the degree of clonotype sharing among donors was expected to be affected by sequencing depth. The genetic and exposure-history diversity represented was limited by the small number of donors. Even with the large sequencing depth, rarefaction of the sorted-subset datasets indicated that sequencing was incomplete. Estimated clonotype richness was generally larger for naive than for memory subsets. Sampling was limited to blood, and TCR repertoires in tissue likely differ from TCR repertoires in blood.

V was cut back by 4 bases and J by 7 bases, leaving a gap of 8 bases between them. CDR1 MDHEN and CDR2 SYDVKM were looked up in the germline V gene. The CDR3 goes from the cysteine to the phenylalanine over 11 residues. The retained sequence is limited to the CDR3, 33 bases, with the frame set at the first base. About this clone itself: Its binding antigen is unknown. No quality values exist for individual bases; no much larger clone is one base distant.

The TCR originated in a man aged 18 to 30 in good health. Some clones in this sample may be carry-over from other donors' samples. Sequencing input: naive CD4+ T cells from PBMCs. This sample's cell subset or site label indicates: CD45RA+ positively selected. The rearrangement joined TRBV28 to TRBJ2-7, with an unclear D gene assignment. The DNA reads TGTGCCAGCAGTTGGTTATGGGAGCAGTACTTC. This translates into CASSWLWEQYF.